This T cell receptor (beta chain) was recorded in a study of shared T cell receptors in the human thymus. This table comes from immunoSEQ multiplex PCR, and its TCRdb copy is limited to in-frame clones, with some not included. The sample lists 450,000 to 650,000 clones; roughly 74% were seen once. This CDR3 has 13 amino acids. Germline V gene sequence: CDR1 SQVTM, CDR2 ANQGSEA. Unmatched junction bases numbered 8, after V lost 8 bases and J lost 5 bases. The same data also went into a second study, on human thymus T cells. Per that study: Donation came from healthy Finnish infants having corrective surgery for congenital heart defects. It was from resections taken during corrective heart surgery that the thymus tissue came. Related research described thymic repertoires that were highly overlapping among unrelated individuals.

Sequenced sample: thymocytes. The sequence was collected from a boy in the first two years of life with a congenital heart defect. The chain joins TRBV29-1 to TRBJ2-1; 8 bases align to TRBD1. The CDR3 nucleotides read TGCAGCTACAAGGACAGGGCGCACAATGAGCAGTTCTTC. It encodes CSYKDRAHNEQFF.